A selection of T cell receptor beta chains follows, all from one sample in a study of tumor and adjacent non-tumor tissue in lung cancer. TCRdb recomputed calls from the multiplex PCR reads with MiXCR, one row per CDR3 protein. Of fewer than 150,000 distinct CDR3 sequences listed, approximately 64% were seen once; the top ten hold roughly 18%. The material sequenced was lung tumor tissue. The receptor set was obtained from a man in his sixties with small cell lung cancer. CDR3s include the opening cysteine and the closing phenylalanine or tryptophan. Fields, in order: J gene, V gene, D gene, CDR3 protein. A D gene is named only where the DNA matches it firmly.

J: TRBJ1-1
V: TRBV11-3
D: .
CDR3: CASSLRCKGTEAFF

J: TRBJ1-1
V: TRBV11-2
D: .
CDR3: CSSSSYPMTRNTEAFF

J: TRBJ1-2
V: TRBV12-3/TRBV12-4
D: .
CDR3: CASRMQERGYGYTF

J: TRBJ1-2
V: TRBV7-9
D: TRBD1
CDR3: CASSLTGGLGYTF

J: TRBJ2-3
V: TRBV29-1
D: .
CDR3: CSVDTGGRYTRYF

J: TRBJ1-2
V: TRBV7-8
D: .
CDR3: CASSLGGDGYTF

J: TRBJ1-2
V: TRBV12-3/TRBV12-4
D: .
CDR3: CASSNTPNYGYTF

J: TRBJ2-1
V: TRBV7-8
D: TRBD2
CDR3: CASRRTSGRSYNEQFF

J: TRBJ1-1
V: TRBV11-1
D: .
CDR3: CASSALGTEAFF

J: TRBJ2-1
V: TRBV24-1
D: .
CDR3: CATSDRLLNEQFF

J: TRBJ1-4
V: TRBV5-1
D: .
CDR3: CASSQGHREKLFF

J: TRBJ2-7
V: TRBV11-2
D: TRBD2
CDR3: CDSSLDRGLAGGYEQYF

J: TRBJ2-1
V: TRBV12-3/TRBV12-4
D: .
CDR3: CASSFPRISYNERFF

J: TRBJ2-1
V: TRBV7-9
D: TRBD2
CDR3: CVSSSGLVGGNDQFF

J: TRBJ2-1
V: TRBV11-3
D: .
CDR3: CASNRIRSSRDEQFF

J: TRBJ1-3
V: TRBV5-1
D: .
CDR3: CAISLDEVGNTIYF

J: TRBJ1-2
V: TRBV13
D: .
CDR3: CASSLRGIKVYGYTF

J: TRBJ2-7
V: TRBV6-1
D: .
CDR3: CASSDTGTPPYEQYF

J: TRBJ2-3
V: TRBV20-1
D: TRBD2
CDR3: CNARDWREGPTDTQYF

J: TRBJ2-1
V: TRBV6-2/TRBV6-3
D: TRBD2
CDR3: CASSQRLAGGPGSYNEEFF

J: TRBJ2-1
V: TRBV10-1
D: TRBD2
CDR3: CALPGGCYKEQFF

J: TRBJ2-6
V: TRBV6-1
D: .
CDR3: CASSFPGHALSGANVLTF

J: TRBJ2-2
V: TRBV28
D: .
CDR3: CASSLGTTGELFF

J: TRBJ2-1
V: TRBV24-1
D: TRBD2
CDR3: CATCDPARTSNEQFF

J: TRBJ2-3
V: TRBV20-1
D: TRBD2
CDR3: CSARGLAGSTDTQYF

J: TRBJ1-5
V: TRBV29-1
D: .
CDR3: CRVVSGNQPQHF

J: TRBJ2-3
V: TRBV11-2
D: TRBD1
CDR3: CASSFRGRSIGTQYF

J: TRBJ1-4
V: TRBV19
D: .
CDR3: CASSPLHTAREKLFF

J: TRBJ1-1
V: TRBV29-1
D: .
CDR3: CSVTFNTEAFF

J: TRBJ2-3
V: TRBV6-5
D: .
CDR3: CANSQRVAWDTQYF

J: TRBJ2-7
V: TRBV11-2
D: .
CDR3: CASNSAYKQYF